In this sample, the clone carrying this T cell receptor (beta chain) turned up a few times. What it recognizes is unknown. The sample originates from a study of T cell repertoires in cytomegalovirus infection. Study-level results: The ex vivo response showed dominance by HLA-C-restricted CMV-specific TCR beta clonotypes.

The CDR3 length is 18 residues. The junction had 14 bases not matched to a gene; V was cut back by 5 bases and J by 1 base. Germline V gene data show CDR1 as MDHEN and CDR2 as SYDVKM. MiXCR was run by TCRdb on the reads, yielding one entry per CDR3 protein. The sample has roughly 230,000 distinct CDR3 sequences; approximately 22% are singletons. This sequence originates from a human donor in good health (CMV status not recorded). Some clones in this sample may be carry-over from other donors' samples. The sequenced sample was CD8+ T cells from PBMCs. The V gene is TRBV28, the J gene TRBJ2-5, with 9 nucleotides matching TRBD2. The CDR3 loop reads CASSPSLQRGEIQETQYF. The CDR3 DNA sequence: TGTGCCAGCAGTCCCTCCCTTCAGCGGGGGGAAATCCAAGAGACCCAGTACTTC. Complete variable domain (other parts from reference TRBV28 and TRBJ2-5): DVKVTQSSRYLVKRTGEKVFLECVQDMDHENMFWYRQDPGLGLRLIYFSYDVKMKEKGDIPEGYSVSREKKERFSLILESASTNQTSMYLCASSPSLQRGEIQETQYFGPGTRLLVL.